Listed here are 14 T cell receptor beta chains from one sample, sequenced in a study of CD8 T cells in ankylosing spondylitis. Study-wide findings and caveats: What appeared characteristic of ankylosing spondylitis blood was a TCR beta motif of about eight highly homologous variants.

TCRdb re-called the 5' RACE reads with MiXCR, one entry per CDR3 protein. This table has around 450,000 distinct CDR3 sequences, approximately 26% appearing once. No antigen has been assigned to these receptors. The sample comprised blood, either unsorted or a sorted T cell fraction (not recorded which). These receptors were obtained from a male donor with ankylosing spondylitis.

This chain joins TRBV2 and TRBJ1-5; D might be TRBD1 (6 bases). The CDR3 is made up of 14 amino acids. Germline V CDR1 and CDR2: SNHLY, FYNNEI. V lost 6 bases to trimming and J lost 4 bases, with 13 bases between them. Written as DNA, the CDR3 is TGTGCCAGCAGCCACAGGGAAGTGAATCAGCCCCAGCATTTT. It translates to CASSHREVNQPQHF.

This clonotype was seen a handful of times. The chain combines TRBV5-6 with TRBJ1-1; 7 nucleotides line up with TRBD1. This CDR3 region has 14 residues. CDR1 is SGHDT, CDR2 YYEEEE, per germline. J gave up 4 bases and V 4 bases, and 7 bases lay outside the gene matches. CDR3 DNA sequence: TGTGCCAGCAGCCGTTACGACAGGGTCACTGAAGCTTTCTTT. Its translation is CASSRYDRVTEAFF.

There are many counts of this clonotype. V usage is TRBV29-1 and J usage is TRBJ1-4; D is unclear. V dropped 3 bases and J dropped 8 bases, with 10 bases sitting between them. This CDR3 has 12 residues. Germline CDR1 SQVTM, CDR2 ANQGSEA. Here the CDR3 DNA reads TGCAGCGTTGAGACTGATAACGAAAAACTGTTTTTT. Protein: CSVETDNEKLFF.

The chain is built from TRBV20-1 and TRBJ1-6; 7 nucleotides align to TRBD1. Germline loops: CDR1 DFQATT, CDR2 SNEGSKA (reference sequence). CDR3 size: 15 residues. V lost 7 bases to trimming and J lost 0 bases; unmatched junction nucleotides: 6. The CDR3 region is CSVLTGSSYNSPLHF. The CDR3 DNA reads as TGCAGTGTTCTGACAGGGAGCTCCTATAATTCACCCCTCCACTTT.

Worth noting for this clonotype: One end of the junction fails to match germline, which may point to a read error. CDR3 amino acids: CSAVLAGDARGWF. Written as DNA, the CDR3 is TGCAGTGCTGTTCTAGCGGGAGATGCCCGGGGGTGGTTC. The chain employs TRBV20-1 and TRBJ2-4, with 10 bases that match TRBD2. The germline V gene encodes CDR1 DFQATT and CDR2 SNEGSKA (reference sequence). This CDR3 is 13 amino acids long.

This clonotype was observed at least ten times. The V and J genes are TRBV5-6 and TRBJ2-1; 9 bases map to TRBD2. This CDR3 region has 15 residues. Trimming cost V 1 base and J 7 bases; bases outside gene matches: 6. The germline gives CDR1 SGHDT, CDR2 YYEEEE. In nucleotides, the CDR3 is TGTGCCAGCAGCTTGTCGGGACTAGCTCTTAATGAGCAGTTCTTC. Translation: CASSLSGLALNEQFF.

The chain is built from TRBV5-1 and TRBJ2-2; D is perhaps TRBD1 or TRBD2 (6 bases each). V was shortened by 4 bases and J by 6 bases, with 13 bases between the two germline ends. Germline V lookup: CDR1 SGHRS, CDR2 YFSETQ. The CDR3 contains 14 residues. CDR3 sequence reads: CASSAGQGPGELFF. The CDR3 nucleotides are TGCGCCAGCAGCGCGGGACAAGGACCCGGGGAGCTGTTTTTT.

The chain employs TRBV7-8 and TRBJ1-2; tentative D call: TRBD1 (5 bases). The CDR3 runs 15 residues. Germline loops: CDR1 SGHVS, CDR2 FQNEAQ. The ends were cut back, 2 bases at V and 3 bases at J, with 13 bases in the middle. As DNA, the CDR3 is TGTGCCAGCAGCTTAATCAGGGAGGCCTACTATGGCTACACCTTC. Translating it yields CASSLIREAYYGYTF.

The chain has TRBV20-1 and TRBJ1-3; TRBD1 aligns across 9 bases. The germline V gene has CDR1 DFQATT and CDR2 SNEGSKA (reference sequence). Germline trimming cut 6 bases from V and 8 bases from J; bases unmatched to any gene: 11. This CDR3 is 14 amino acids long. The CDR3 sequence: CSAPKGQGTYTIYF. Here the CDR3 DNA reads TGCAGTGCCCCGAAAGGACAGGGGACGTACACCATATATTTT.

V is TRBV5-1 and J is TRBJ2-6; D remains unclear. The V and J ends lost 4 bases and 0 bases respectively, with 11 bases between them. The CDR3 length is 16 residues. CDR1 is SGHRS and CDR2 is YFSETQ in the germline V gene. CDR3 protein: CASSAHRFSGANVLTF. In DNA form, the CDR3 reads TGCGCCAGCAGCGCTCACAGATTCTCTGGGGCCAACGTCCTGACTTTC.

This clonotype was seen a handful of times. The gene calls are TRBV20-1 and TRBJ2-7; D is perhaps TRBD1 (5 bases). The length of the CDR3 is 14 residues. V shed 3 bases and J shed 2 bases, with 14 bases lying between them. Germline V gene data show CDR1 as DFQATT and CDR2 as SNEGSKA (reference sequence). CDR3: CSASKDGRAYEQYV. The CDR3, as DNA: TGCAGTGCTAGTAAGGACGGCAGGGCCTACGAGCAGTACGTC.

The gene calls are TRBV12-3 or TRBV12-4 and TRBJ2-1, with TRBD2 matching over 12 bases. The V and J ends lost 5 bases and 9 bases, in that order; junction bases with no gene match: 8. The CDR3 totals 15 residues. The CDR3 spells CASSPGLAGPTEQFF. CDR3 in DNA: TGTGCCAGCAGTCCTGGACTAGCGGGGCCGACTGAGCAGTTCTTC.

This clonotype was detected a few times. This chain joins TRBV25-1 and TRBJ2-1, with 8 bases aligning to TRBD2. The ends lost 1 base at V and 3 bases at J; junction bases unmatched: 2. This CDR3 spans 15 amino acids. Looked up from germline, CDR1 is MGHDK and CDR2 is SYGVNS. This chain's CDR3 is CASSESLAGYNEQFF. CDR3 coding DNA: TGTGCCAGCAGTGAATCCCTAGCGGGCTACAATGAGCAGTTCTTC.

The rearrangement joins TRBV10-3 to TRBJ1-4; D unresolved. This CDR3 region has 15 residues. CDR1 is ENHRY and CDR2 is SYGVKD in the germline V gene. V lost 10 bases to trimming and J lost 0 bases, with 15 bases between them. The CDR3 DNA reads as TGTGCCACCCGAGTTGGTATTTCAACTAATGAAAAACTGTTTTTT. Residues: CATRVGISTNEKLFF.